In its sample, the clone carrying this T cell receptor beta chain is medium-sized. Here immunoSEQ multiplex PCR was the method, and the copy in TCRdb shows in-frame clones only, minus some. The table shows 60,000 to 75,000 clones, with less than 85% occurring only once. The CDR3 runs to 15 residues. Germline CDR1 reads SGHVS; CDR2 reads FNYEAQ. With 5 bases clipped from V and 7 bases from J, the junction kept 7 bases outside the gene matches. Time point: baseline, week 1 (first vaccination visit). This sample's treatment: pre-vaccination baseline after standard-of-care therapy. The astrocytomas were IDH1-mutant, ATRX-negative, and WHO grade 3 or 4. The record originates from a study of a mutant IDH1 vaccine in newly diagnosed glioma. Study information: Earlier treatment was radiotherapy, temozolomide, or both, with most getting both.

This chain links TRBV7-6 with TRBJ2-1; TRBD1 matches 11 bases. The specimen was PBMCs, collected from a glioma patient treated with radiotherapy, temozolomide or both. This sequence originates from a man aged 50 to 60 with glioma. CDR3 DNA: TGTGCCAGCAGCCAGGACAGGGGGCCTCGGAATGAGCAGTTCTTC. Residues: CASSQDRGPRNEQFF.